Below are 28 T cell receptor beta chains sequenced from a single sample in a study of cytomegalovirus exposure and HLA in healthy donors. The PCR ran on 60 Vbeta and 13 Jbeta primers. Only in-frame clones appear in the TCRdb table, and some are missing; sequencing was by immunoSEQ multiplex PCR. This sample's table reports approximately 68,000 clones. The sample consisted of PBMCs. The receptor set was obtained from a female donor in good health and CMV-seropositive.

V gene TRBV4-1 combines with J gene TRBJ1-5; possible D gene TRBD1, 5 bases. Germline V gene sequence: CDR1 MGHRA, CDR2 YSYEKL. The CDR3 is made up of 16 amino acids. V was shortened by 0 bases and J by 4 bases, with 13 bases between the two germline ends. DNA of the CDR3: TGCGCCAGCAGCCAAGACCCCCCGGGGACTAATCAGCCCCAGCATTTT. This translates into CASSQDPPGTNQPQHF.

The V and J genes are TRBV28 and TRBJ2-5; possibly TRBD2 for D (6 bases). V was clipped by 4 bases and J by 5 bases, with 20 bases between them. CDR3 length: 16 amino acids. CDR1 is MDHEN and CDR2 is SYDVKM in the germline V gene. DNA of the CDR3: TGTGCCAGCAGTTCGCTCCGACTAGGAAGTCAGGAGACCCAGTACTTC. Residues: CASSSLRLGSQETQYF.

The chain joins TRBV27 to TRBJ2-1, with 12 bases identical to TRBD1. CDR3 length: 16 residues. Germline CDR1 and CDR2: MNHEY and SMNVEV (reference sequence). The junction had 11 bases not matched to a gene; V was cut back by 5 bases and J by 9 bases. CDR3 protein: CASSPAGTGGRGEQFF. The CDR3 DNA reads as TGTGCCAGCAGTCCTGCCGGGACAGGGGGCAGGGGTGAGCAGTTCTTC.

The chain links TRBV5-4 to TRBJ2-5; D is undetermined. The CDR3 runs to 14 residues. V was cut by 2 bases and J by 2 bases, with 10 bases left in between. Germline assignment: CDR1 SGHNT and CDR2 YYREEE (reference sequence). The CDR3 is CASSLEHLQETQYF. CDR3 coding DNA: TGTGCCAGCAGCTTAGAACACCTTCAAGAGACCCAGTACTTC.

V gene TRBV19 combines with J gene TRBJ2-2; a possible D gene is TRBD1 (6 bases). V lost 3 bases and J 2 bases, leaving 13 bases between the germline ends. Germline V gives CDR1 LNHDA, CDR2 SQIVND (reference sequence). The CDR3 sequence is 16 residues long. CDR3 amino acids: CASSIRAGVNTGELFF. For the CDR3, the DNA is TGTGCCAGTAGTATTCGGGCAGGGGTCAACACCGGGGAGCTGTTTTTT.

The chain is built from TRBV5-4 and TRBJ1-1; TRBD1 is a possible D gene (6 bases). In germline, CDR1 is SGHNT, CDR2 YYREEE (reference sequence). The CDR3 has 13 amino acids. V was trimmed by 2 bases and J by 14 bases, leaving 19 bases between them. The CDR3 region is CASSLLNRESRFF. CDR3 bases: TGTGCCAGCAGCTTACTAAACAGGGAATCAAGATTCTTT.

The chain combines TRBV7-2 with TRBJ1-2; 10 nucleotides align to TRBD1. CDR1 is SGHTA and CDR2 is FQGNSA in the germline V gene. The J segment lost 6 bases and the V segment lost 5 bases, leaving 9 bases of the junction unmatched. The CDR3 has 15 residues. The CDR3 sequence is CASSITGTGVNGYTF. The CDR3 DNA reads TGTGCCAGCAGCATTACCGGGACAGGGGTGAATGGCTACACCTTC.

The chain has TRBV19 and TRBJ1-1; TRBD1 matches 11 bases. V dropped 8 bases and J dropped 1; count of bases not matched to a gene: 3. Germline V gene sequence: CDR1 LNHDA, CDR2 SQIVND (reference sequence). The CDR3 totals 14 residues. The CDR3 region is CASGDRGRNTEAFF. Here the CDR3 DNA reads TGTGCCAGTGGGGACAGGGGGAGGAACACTGAAGCTTTCTTT.

The chain couples TRBV9 to TRBJ2-7; 12 positions match TRBD2. CDR3 length: 18 amino acids. The J segment lost 0 bases and the V segment lost 0 bases, leaving 7 bases of the junction unmatched. Germline V gene sequence: CDR1 SGDLS, CDR2 YYNGEE. The CDR3 protein is CASSVGPSGGAVSYEQYF. CDR3 coding DNA: TGTGCCAGCAGCGTAGGGCCTAGCGGGGGGGCCGTCTCCTACGAGCAGTACTTC.

The chain couples TRBV7-8 to TRBJ1-2; 8 bases are a match to TRBD1. Germline-derived CDR1 and CDR2 are SGHVS and FQNEAQ. The CDR3 sequence is 15 residues long. Trimming cost V 6 bases and J 8 bases; bases outside gene matches: 14. CDR3 loop: CASSQGDRIGGGYTF. In nucleotides, the CDR3 is TGTGCCAGCAGTCAGGGGGACAGGATCGGCGGCGGCTACACCTTC.

V gene TRBV9 combines with J gene TRBJ2-3; D not certain. The V gene's germline CDR1 is SGDLS and CDR2 YYNGEE. The CDR3 has 12 amino acids. V shed 3 bases and J shed 0 bases, with 2 bases lying between them. The CDR3 spells CASSASTDTQYF. CDR3 sequence (DNA): TGTGCCAGCAGCGCGAGCACAGATACGCAGTATTTT.

The V gene is TRBV15, the J gene TRBJ1-2; 7 positions agree with TRBD1. Trimming removed 2 bases from V and 2 bases from J; junction bases left unmatched: 8. This CDR3 is 16 amino acids long. From germline, CDR1 is LNHNV and CDR2 YYDKDF (reference sequence). CDR3 sequence reads: CATSRLTGVINYGYTF. CDR3 sequence (DNA): TGTGCCACCAGCAGACTAACAGGGGTGATAAACTATGGCTACACCTTC.

The chain employs TRBV30 and TRBJ1-1; no clear D gene. The germline V and J ends were trimmed by 6 bases and 8 bases, with 4 bases remaining between them. Germline V gene sequence: CDR1 GTSNPN, CDR2 SVGIG (reference sequence). The CDR3 is made up of 8 amino acids. CDR3 sequence reads: CACMEAFF. CDR3 coding DNA: TGTGCCTGCATGGAAGCTTTCTTT.

This chain uses TRBV5-1 with TRBJ1-5; D perhaps matches TRBD1 (5 bases). V was clipped by 4 bases and J by 3 bases, with 8 bases between them. This CDR3 spans 13 amino acids. The germline gives CDR1 SGHRS, CDR2 YFSETQ. The chain's CDR3 is CASSPGLNQPQHF. The CDR3 bases are TGCGCCAGCAGCCCGGGACTCAATCAGCCCCAGCATTTT.

The chain is built from TRBV7-9 and TRBJ1-4, with D unresolved. Trimming took 5 bases from V and 7 from J, leaving 14 bases between them. Germline-derived CDR1 and CDR2 are SEHNR and FQNEAQ (reference sequence). The CDR3 extends over 14 amino acids. CDR3 DNA sequence: TGTGCCAGCAGCCAAGGCGGATCGGGTGAAAAACTGTTTTTT. Its protein is CASSQGGSGEKLFF.

This sequence joins TRBV18 and TRBJ1-1; the match to TRBD1 covers 8 bases. Per germline, CDR1 KGHSH and CDR2 LQKENI. J was trimmed by 1 base and V by 0 bases; bases with no gene match: 4. This CDR3 region has 16 residues. The CDR3 DNA reads as TGTGCCAGCTCACCACCTAACAGGGGGGGGAACACTGAAGCTTTCTTT. Translated, it gives CASSPPNRGGNTEAFF.

This chain links TRBV30 with TRBJ1-5; weak D call: TRBD1 (6 bases). The V end lost 3 bases, the J end lost 3 bases, and 18 bases lay between the germline ends. CDR1 GTSNPN and CDR2 SVGIG come from the germline V gene (reference sequence). The CDR3 length is 16 residues. The CDR3 spells CAWSLKGGADNQPQHF. The CDR3 DNA reads TGTGCCTGGAGCCTCAAGGGGGGGGCTGACAATCAGCCCCAGCATTTT.

The chain has TRBV30 and TRBJ2-5; unclear D gene. Trimming took off 0 bases at V and 5 bases at J, with 16 bases between the two ends. Germline CDR1 GTSNPN, CDR2 SVGIG (reference sequence). The CDR3 totals 15 residues. As DNA, the CDR3 is TGTGCCTGGAGTGTAGGCGGCGACGTGTTGGAGACCCAGTACTTC. Translated: CAWSVGGDVLETQYF.

The genes are TRBV2 and TRBJ2-5, with a tentative D call TRBD2 (5 bases). There are 14 residues in the CDR3. Germline V gene data show CDR1 as SNHLY and CDR2 as FYNNEI. Trimming removed 8 bases from V and 2 bases from J, with 15 bases in between. The CDR3 here is CASEEVGGQETQYF. The CDR3 DNA reads TGTGCCAGCGAAGAAGTCGGAGGACAAGAGACCCAGTACTTC.

The chain recombines TRBV19 with TRBJ1-1, with D possibly being TRBD1 (6 bases). CDR1 LNHDA and CDR2 SQIVND come from the germline V gene (reference sequence). V was pared by 6 bases and J by 0 bases, with 11 bases between. The CDR3 sequence is 14 residues long. The CDR3 sequence: CASRRGHLNTEAFF. CDR3 in DNA: TGTGCCAGTAGGAGGGGACACTTGAACACTGAAGCTTTCTTT.

The chain employs TRBV30 and TRBJ2-5; a possible D gene is TRBD2 (6 bases). This CDR3 contains 15 residues. Between the trimmed V and J ends, which lost 2 bases and 2 bases, there was a span of 15 bases. Per germline, CDR1 GTSNPN and CDR2 SVGIG (reference sequence). Here the CDR3 reads CAWSSGTRSQETQYF. In DNA form, the CDR3 reads TGTGCCTGGAGTTCCGGGACTCGTTCTCAAGAGACCCAGTACTTC.

The chain has TRBV5-6 and TRBJ2-5, with TRBD1 identical over 7 bases. The trim removed 0 bases at V and 5 bases at J, leaving 4 bases unmatched. CDR1 is SGHDT and CDR2 is YYEEEE in the germline V gene. CDR3 length equals 14 residues. The CDR3 DNA reads TGTGCCAGCAGCTTGGTAGGGGGCGGGGAGACCCAGTACTTC. Its protein is CASSLVGGGETQYF.

The V gene is TRBV9, the J gene TRBJ1-5; TRBD1 agrees at 8 bases. The germline V gene encodes CDR1 SGDLS and CDR2 YYNGEE. Germline trimming cut 4 bases from V and 6 bases from J; bases unmatched to any gene: 6. The CDR3 sequence is 14 residues long. The CDR3 sequence: CASSRTGGGQPQHF. DNA of the CDR3: TGTGCCAGCAGCCGAACAGGGGGAGGTCAGCCCCAGCATTTT. The full variable domain, rest sourced from reference TRBV9 and TRBJ1-5, is DSGVTQTPKHLITATGQRVTLRCSPRSGDLSVYWYQQSLDQGLQFLIQYYNGEERAKGNILERFSAQQFPDLHSELNLSSLELGDSALYFCASSRTGGGQPQHFGDGTRLSIL.

V is TRBV5-4 and J is TRBJ2-7; 11 bases agree with TRBD1. Germline V CDR1 and CDR2: SGHNT, YYREEE (reference sequence). This CDR3 spans 14 amino acids. The trim removed 4 bases at V and 2 bases at J, leaving 2 bases unmatched. The CDR3 DNA is TGTGCCAGCAGCCAGGGACAGGGGGCCTACGAGCAGTACTTC. Translating it yields CASSQGQGAYEQYF.

The rearrangement links TRBV18 to TRBJ2-2; tentatively, D is TRBD1 (6 bases). V was shortened by 4 bases and J by 0 bases, with 9 bases between the two germline ends. This CDR3 contains 15 residues. The germline V gene has CDR1 KGHSH and CDR2 LQKENI. Here the CDR3 DNA reads TGTGCCAGCTCACAGGGGGTGGCGAACACCGGGGAGCTGTTTTTT. Protein product: CASSQGVANTGELFF.

The chain recombines TRBV15 with TRBJ2-1; 10 nucleotides agree with TRBD1. CDR1 and CDR2 (germline): LNHNV, YYDKDF (reference sequence). J gave up 2 bases and V 7 bases, and 14 bases lay outside the gene matches. The CDR3 covers 18 residues. The CDR3 DNA follows: TGTGCCACCAAGCGGAGACAGGGGGCCCCAGACCCCTACAATGAGCAGTTCTTC. Protein product: CATKRRQGAPDPYNEQFF.

The rearrangement joins TRBV18 to TRBJ2-1; 7 bases match TRBD2. Germline values: CDR1 KGHSH, CDR2 LQKENI. The CDR3 runs to 14 residues. Trimming removed 6 bases from V and 7 bases from J; junction bases left unmatched: 9. CDR3 bases: TGTGCCAGCTCCCCCGGACTAGAGGGGAATGAGCAGTTCTTC. This encodes CASSPGLEGNEQFF. Full variable domain (rest looked up from reference TRBV18 and TRBJ2-1): NAGVMQNPRHLVRRRGQEARLRCSPMKGHSHVYWYRQLPEEGLKFMVYLQKENIIDESGMPKERFSAEFPKEGPSILRIQQVVRGDSAAYFCASSPGLEGNEQFFGPGTRLTVL.

This rearrangement joins TRBV5-1 to TRBJ2-2; 9 positions agree with TRBD1. This CDR3 has 15 amino acids. Per germline, CDR1 SGHRS and CDR2 YFSETQ. Trimming cost V 0 bases and J 6 bases; bases outside gene matches: 3. The CDR3 loop is CASSLGRTGAGELFF. In DNA, the CDR3 is TGCGCCAGCAGCTTGGGTCGGACAGGGGCCGGGGAGCTGTTTTTT.